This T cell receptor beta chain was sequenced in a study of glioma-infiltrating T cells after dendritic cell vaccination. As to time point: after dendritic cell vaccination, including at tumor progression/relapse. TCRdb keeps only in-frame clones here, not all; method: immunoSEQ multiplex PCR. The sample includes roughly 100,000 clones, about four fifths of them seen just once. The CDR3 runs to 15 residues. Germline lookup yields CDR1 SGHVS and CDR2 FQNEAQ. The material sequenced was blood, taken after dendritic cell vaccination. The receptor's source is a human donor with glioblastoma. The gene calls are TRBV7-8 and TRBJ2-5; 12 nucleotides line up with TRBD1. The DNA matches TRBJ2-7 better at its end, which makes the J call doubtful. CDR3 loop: CASSLGTGGGYEQYF. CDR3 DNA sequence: TGTGCCAGCAGCCTGGGGACAGGGGGCGGATACGAGCAGTACTTC.